This T cell receptor (beta chain) was sequenced for a study of pediatric ulcerative colitis. Study observations and caveats: No controls had the two rectal clonotypes shared by ulcerative colitis patients.

To note about this clone: Its antigen is unidentified.

Sequencing was performed with immunoSEQ multiplex PCR; in TCRdb, only in-frame clones are kept and a portion is missing. Among under 70,000 clones, more than 75% were seen once, and the ten largest hold roughly 1.5%. The CDR3 runs to 15 residues. V dropped 3 bases and J dropped 4 bases, with 15 bases sitting between them. CDR1 and CDR2 from the germline V gene are SGHTA and FQGNSA. The TCR comes from a boy aged 5-17 years who was a control in a study of pediatric ulcerative colitis. Sequencing was done on a sample of blood. The chain employs TRBV7-2 and TRBJ2-5; TRBD1 might be the D (6 bases). CDR3 sequence: CASSFQGLYGETQYF. The CDR3, as DNA: TGTGCCAGCAGCTTTCAGGGGCTATATGGAGAGACCCAGTACTTC. The full variable domain, completed using reference TRBV7-2 and TRBJ2-5, is GAGVSQSPSNKVTEKGKDVELRCDPISGHTALYWYRQSLGQGLEFLIYFQGNSAPDKSGLPSDRFSAERTGGSVSTLTIQRTQQEDSAVYLCASSFQGLYGETQYFGPGTRLLVL.